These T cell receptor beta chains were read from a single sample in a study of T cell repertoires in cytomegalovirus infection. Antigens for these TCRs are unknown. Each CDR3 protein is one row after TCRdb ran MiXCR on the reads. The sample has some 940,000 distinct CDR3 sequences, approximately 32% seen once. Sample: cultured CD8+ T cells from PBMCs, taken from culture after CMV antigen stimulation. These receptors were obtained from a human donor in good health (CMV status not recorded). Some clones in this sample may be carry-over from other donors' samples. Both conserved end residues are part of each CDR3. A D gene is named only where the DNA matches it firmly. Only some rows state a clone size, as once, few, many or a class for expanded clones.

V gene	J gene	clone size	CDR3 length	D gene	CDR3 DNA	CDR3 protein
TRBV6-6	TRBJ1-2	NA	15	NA	TGTGCCAGCAGTGATCGCAGGGTGATAATCTATGGCTACACCTTC	CASSDRRVIIYGYTF
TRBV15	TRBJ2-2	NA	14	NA	TGTGCCACCAGCGGGCCCGAGAACACCGGGGAGCTGTTTTTT	CATSGPENTGELFF
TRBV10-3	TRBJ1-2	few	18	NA	TGTGCCATCAGTGAGAAGGGGGTCTTGGGCGACATTCCCGATGGCTACACCTTC	CAISEKGVLGDIPDGYTF
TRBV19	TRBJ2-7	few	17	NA	TGTGCCAGTAGTATAGCCGCCGGGGCCCCCGGTACCTACGAGCAGTACTTC	CASSIAAGAPGTYEQYF
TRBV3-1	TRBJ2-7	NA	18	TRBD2	TGTGCCAGCAGCCAAGTAAACGGCCCTGGCGGGGGTTCCTACGAGCAGTACTTC	CASSQVNGPGGGSYEQYF
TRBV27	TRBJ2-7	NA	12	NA	TGTGCCAGCAGTTTACACGGGAAAGAGCAGTACTTC	CASSLHGKEQYF
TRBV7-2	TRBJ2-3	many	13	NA	TGTGCCAGCAGCTTAGGTTTCGGAGATACGCAGTATTTT	CASSLGFGDTQYF
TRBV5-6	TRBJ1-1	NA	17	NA	TGTGCCAGCAGCCCGCCCAGGGGTCCCCCCGTTTACACTGAAGCTTTCTTT	CASSPPRGPPVYTEAFF
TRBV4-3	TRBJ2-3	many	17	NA	TGCGCCAGCAGCAAAAATCCCGGGCCCCGAACTGGTGATACGCAGTATTTT	CASSKNPGPRTGDTQYF
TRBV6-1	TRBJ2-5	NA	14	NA	TGTGCCAGCAGGAAGGCGGGGTTCCCAGAGACCCAGTACTTC	CASRKAGFPETQYF
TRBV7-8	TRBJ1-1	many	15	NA	TGTGCCAGCAGCTTAGCGTGGGGAGGGGACACTGAAGCTTTCTTT	CASSLAWGGDTEAFF
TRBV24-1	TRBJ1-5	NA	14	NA	TGTGCCACCCGTATTGGGCATAGCAATCAGCCCCAGCATTTT	CATRIGHSNQPQHF
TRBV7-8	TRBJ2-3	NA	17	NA	TGTGCCAGCAGCTTTGGCGAAGGACAATCTAGCACAGATACGCAGTATTTT	CASSFGEGQSSTDTQYF
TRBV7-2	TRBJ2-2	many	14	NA	TGTGCCAGCCCCATAGGCTTAAACACCGGGGAGCTGTTTTTT	CASPIGLNTGELFF
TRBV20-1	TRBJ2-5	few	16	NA	TGCAGTGTTCGAGTCGGTGGGGGGGCTTCTGGAGAGACCCAGTACTTC	CSVRVGGGASGETQYF
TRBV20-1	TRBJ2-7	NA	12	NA	TGCAGTGCTAGATCGGAGTTATTCGAGCAGTACTTC	CSARSELFEQYF
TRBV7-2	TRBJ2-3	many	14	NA	TGTGCCAGCGCCCTATGGGGCCCCACAGATACGCAGTATTTT	CASALWGPTDTQYF
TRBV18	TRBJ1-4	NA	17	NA	TGTGCCAGCTCAAGAGCCCTATTGGGGGAAGGCAATGAAAAACTGTTTTTT	CASSRALLGEGNEKLFF
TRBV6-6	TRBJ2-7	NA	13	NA	TGTGCCAGCAGTTACGTGGGCAACTACGAGCAGTACTTC	CASSYVGNYEQYF
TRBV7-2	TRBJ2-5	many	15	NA	TGTGCCAGCAGCTTCAGGCAGGGAGAAGCAGAGACCCAGTACTTC	CASSFRQGEAETQYF
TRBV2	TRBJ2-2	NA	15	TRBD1	TGTGCCAGCAGTGAAACCAGGGGGCTTACCGGGGAGCTGTTTTTT	CASSETRGLTGELFF
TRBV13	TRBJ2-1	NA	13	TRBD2	TGTGCCAGCAGCCCAGCGGGGGGGCCAGGGCCGTTCTTC	CASSPAGGPGPFF
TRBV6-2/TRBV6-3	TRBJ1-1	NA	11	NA	TGTGCCACCATAACGGGCACTGAAGCTTTCTTT	CATITGTEAFF
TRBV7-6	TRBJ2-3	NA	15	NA	TGTGCCAGCAGCTTAAGGAGCGGTAGCACAGATACGCAGTATTTT	CASSLRSGSTDTQYF
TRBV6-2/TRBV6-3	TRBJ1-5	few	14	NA	TGTGCCAGCAGGCGAGGGACCAGCAATCAGCCCCAGCATTTT	CASRRGTSNQPQHF
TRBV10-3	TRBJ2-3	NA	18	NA	TGTGCCATCAGGATACGGGTTCCGTACTCTCCTAGCACAGATACGCAGTATTTT	CAIRIRVPYSPSTDTQYF
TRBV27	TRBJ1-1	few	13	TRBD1	TGTGCCACTCTGAAGGGGGCTGGCACTGAAGCTTTCTTT	CATLKGAGTEAFF
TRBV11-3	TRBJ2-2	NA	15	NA	TGTGCCAGCAGTCACGGACACCCGAACACCGGGGAGCTGTTTTTT	CASSHGHPNTGELFF
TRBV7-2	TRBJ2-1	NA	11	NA	TGTGCCGCAGCTCGGGGCGATGAGCAGTTCTTC	CAAARGDEQFF
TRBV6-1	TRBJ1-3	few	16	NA	TGTGCCAGCAGCAGACTCTGGGGAGACGAGGGAAACACCATATATTTT	CASSRLWGDEGNTIYF
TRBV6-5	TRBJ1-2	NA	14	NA	TGTGCCAACAGTTCCCGCGTCGGGGAGGACGGCTACACCTTC	CANSSRVGEDGYTF
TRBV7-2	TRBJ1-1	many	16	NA	TGTGCCAGCAGCTCCCAGTTCGGTGCAACGAACACTGAAGCTTTCTTT	CASSSQFGATNTEAFF
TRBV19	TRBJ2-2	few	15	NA	TGTGCCAGCCTAGGACTTTTCCCTAACACCGGGGAGCTGTTTTTT	CASLGLFPNTGELFF
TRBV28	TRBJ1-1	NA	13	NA	TGTGCCATTTCGACGGCGGGGGACACTGAAGCTTTCTTT	CAISTAGDTEAFF
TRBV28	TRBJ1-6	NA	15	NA	TGTGCCAGCAGTTTAACGAGGGGGGGGAGGTCACCCCTCCACTTT	CASSLTRGGRSPLHF
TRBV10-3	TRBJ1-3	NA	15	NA	TGTGCCATCAGTGAGTCAGGAGACTCTGGAAACACCATATATTTT	CAISESGDSGNTIYF
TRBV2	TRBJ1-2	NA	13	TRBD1	TGTGCCAGCAGGAGGGGACAGGGTTATGGCTACACCTTC	CASRRGQGYGYTF
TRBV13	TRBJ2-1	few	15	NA	TGTGCCAGCAGACCCGAGGAGGGGCGCTACAATGAGCAGTTCTTC	CASRPEEGRYNEQFF
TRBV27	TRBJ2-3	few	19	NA	TGTGCCAGCAGTTTAAAAGGGTTTAAGGCAGCGCCACGATCAGATACGCAGTATTTT	CASSLKGFKAAPRSDTQYF
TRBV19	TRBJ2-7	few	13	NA	TGTGCCAGTAGTATGGCAGATACCTACGAGCAGTACTTC	CASSMADTYEQYF
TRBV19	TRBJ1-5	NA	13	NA	TGTGCCAGTAGTATAGACTCGGGGCAGCCCCAGCATTTT	CASSIDSGQPQHF
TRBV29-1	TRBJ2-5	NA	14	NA	TGCAGCGTTGAATCAGGGCAGGGTTTGGAGACCCAGTACTTC	CSVESGQGLETQYF
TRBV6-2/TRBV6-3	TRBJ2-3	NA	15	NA	TGTGCCAGCAGTAACCGGGACCGCGGCACAGATACGCAGTATTTT	CASSNRDRGTDTQYF
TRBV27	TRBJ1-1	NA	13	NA	TGTGCCAGCGGTAGGAGGGGGGGAACTGAAGCTTTCTTT	CASGRRGGTEAFF
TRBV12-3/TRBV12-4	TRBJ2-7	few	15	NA	TGTGCCAGCAGCAACAACGAAGCCAGCTCCTACGAGCAGTACTTC	CASSNNEASSYEQYF
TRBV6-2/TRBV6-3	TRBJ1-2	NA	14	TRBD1	TGTGCCAGCACCCCGGACAGGGCGATGGGAGGCTACACCTTC	CASTPDRAMGGYTF
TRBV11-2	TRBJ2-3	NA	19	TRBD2	TGTGCCAGCAGCCACGACCGGGGGGGCGGGTTCCGTTCTTCGGATACGCAGTATTTT	CASSHDRGGGFRSSDTQYF
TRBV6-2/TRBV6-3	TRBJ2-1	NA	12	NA	TGTGCCAGCAGGGGGGGACTCCCAGAGCAGTTCTTC	CASRGGLPEQFF
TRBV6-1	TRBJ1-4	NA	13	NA	TGTGCCAGTTGGGCAGGGACAAATGAAAAACTGTTTTTT	CASWAGTNEKLFF
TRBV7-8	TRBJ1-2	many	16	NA	TGTGCCAGCAGCCTCCGACAGGCACGGAATCCCTATGGCTACACCTTC	CASSLRQARNPYGYTF
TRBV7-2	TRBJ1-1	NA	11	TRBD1	TGTGCCAGCACCGACAGGGTGCGAGCTTTCTTT	CASTDRVRAFF
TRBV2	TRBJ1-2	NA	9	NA	TGTGCCAGCAGATCTGGCTACACCTTC	CASRSGYTF